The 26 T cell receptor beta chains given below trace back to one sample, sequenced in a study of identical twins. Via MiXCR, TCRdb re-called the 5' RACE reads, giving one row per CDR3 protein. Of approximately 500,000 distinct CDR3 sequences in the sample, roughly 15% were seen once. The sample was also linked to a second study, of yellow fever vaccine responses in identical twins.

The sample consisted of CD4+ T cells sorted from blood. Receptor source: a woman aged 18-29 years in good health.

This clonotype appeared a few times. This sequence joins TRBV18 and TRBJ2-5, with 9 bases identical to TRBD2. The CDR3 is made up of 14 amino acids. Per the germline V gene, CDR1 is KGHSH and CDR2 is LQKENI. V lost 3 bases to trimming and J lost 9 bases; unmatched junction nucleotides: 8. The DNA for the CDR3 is TGTGCCAGCTCACCGACTAGCGGACAGAGGGCCCAGTACTTC. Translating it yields CASSPTSGQRAQYF.

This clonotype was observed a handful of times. The CDR3 DNA follows: TGTGCCAGCAGAGACAGGGCAGGGGAGTCAAAGACCCAGTACTTC. This sequence encodes CASRDRAGESKTQYF. This rearrangement joins TRBV7-8 to TRBJ2-5; 7 positions match TRBD1. V was pared by 6 bases and J by 6 bases, with 13 bases of the junction left unmatched. CDR3 length: 15 amino acids. Germline V gene data show CDR1 as SGHVS and CDR2 as FQNEAQ.

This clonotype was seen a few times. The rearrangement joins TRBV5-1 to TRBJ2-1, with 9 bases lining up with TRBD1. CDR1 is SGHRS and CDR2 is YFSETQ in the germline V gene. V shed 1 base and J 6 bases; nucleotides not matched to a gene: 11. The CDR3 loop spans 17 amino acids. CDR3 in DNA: TGCGCCAGCAGCTTGTTGGGGACAGGGTATTCGGTCAATGAGCAGTTCTTC. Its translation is CASSLLGTGYSVNEQFF.

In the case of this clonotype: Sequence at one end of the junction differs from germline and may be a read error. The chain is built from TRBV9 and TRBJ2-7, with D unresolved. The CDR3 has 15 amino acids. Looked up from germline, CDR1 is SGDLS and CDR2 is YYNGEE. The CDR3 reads CANSVGEGNFYEQYF. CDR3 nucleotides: TGTGCCAACAGCGTAGGTGAAGGGAATTTTTACGAGCAGTACTTC.

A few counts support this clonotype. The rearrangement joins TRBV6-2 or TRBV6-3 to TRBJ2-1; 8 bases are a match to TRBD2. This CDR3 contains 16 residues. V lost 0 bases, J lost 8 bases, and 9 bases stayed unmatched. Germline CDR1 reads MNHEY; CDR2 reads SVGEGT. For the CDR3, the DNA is TGTGCCAGCAGTTACTCGTTCAGCGGGAGTAACCATGAGCAGTTCTTC. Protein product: CASSYSFSGSNHEQFF.

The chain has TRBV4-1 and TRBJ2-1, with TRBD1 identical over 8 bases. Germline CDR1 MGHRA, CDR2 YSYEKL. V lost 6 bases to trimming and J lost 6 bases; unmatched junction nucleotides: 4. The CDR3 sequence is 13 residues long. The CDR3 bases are TGCGCCAGCAGGGCGACAGGGGCCAATGAGCAGTTCTTC. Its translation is CASRATGANEQFF.

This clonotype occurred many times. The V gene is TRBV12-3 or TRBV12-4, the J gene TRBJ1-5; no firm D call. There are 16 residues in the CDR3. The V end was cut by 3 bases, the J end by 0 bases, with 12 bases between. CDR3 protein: CASSFGQKYSNQPQHF. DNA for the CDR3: TGTGCCAGCAGTTTCGGCCAGAAATATAGCAATCAGCCCCAGCATTTT.

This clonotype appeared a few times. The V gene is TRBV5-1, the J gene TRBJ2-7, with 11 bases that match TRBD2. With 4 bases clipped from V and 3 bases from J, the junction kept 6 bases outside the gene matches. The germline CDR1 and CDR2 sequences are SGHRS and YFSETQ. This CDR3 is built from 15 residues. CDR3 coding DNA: TGCGCCAGCAGCCCCTCCGGGACTAGCGGCTACGAGCAGTACTTC. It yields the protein CASSPSGTSGYEQYF.

CDR3 sequence: CASSYGGEPLHF. CDR3 DNA: TGTGCCAGCAGTTACGGTGGGGAGCCCCTCCACTTT. The chain combines TRBV6-6 with TRBJ1-6; D remains unclear. Trimming removed 2 bases from V and 13 bases from J, with 9 bases in between. Per germline, CDR1 MNHNY and CDR2 SVGAGI (reference sequence). The CDR3 loop spans 12 amino acids.

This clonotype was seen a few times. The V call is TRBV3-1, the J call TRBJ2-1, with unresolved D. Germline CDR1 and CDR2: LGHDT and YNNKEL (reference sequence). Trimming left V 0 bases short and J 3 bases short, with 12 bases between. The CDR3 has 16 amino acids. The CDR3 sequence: CASSQEVGLSYNEQFF. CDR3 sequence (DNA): TGTGCCAGCAGCCAAGAGGTCGGTCTAAGCTACAATGAGCAGTTCTTC.

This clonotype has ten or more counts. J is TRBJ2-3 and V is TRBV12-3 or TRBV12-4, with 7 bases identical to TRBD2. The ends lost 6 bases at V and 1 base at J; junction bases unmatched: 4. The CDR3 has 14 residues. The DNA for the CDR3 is TGTGCCAGCAGCCGGAGCGGGGGCACAGATACGCAGTATTTT. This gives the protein CASSRSGGTDTQYF.

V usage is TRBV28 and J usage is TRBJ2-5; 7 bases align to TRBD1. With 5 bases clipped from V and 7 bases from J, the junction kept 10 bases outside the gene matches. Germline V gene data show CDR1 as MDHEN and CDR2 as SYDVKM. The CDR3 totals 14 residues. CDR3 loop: CASSPDRARGTQYF. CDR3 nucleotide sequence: TGTGCCAGCAGTCCCGACAGGGCCCGGGGGACCCAGTACTTC.

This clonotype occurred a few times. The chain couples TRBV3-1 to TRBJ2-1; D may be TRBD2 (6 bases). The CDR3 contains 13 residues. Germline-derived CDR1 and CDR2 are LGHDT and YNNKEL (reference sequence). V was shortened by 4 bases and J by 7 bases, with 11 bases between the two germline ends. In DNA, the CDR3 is TGTGCCAGCAGCCTATCTAGCGAGAATGAGCAGTTCTTC. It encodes CASSLSSENEQFF.

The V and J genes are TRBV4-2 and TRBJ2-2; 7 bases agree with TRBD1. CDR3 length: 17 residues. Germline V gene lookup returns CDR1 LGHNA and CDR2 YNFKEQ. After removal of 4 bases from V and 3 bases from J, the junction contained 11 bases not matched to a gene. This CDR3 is CASSPIDRVMYTGELFF. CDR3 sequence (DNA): TGTGCCAGCAGCCCAATCGACAGGGTGATGTACACCGGGGAGCTGTTTTTT.

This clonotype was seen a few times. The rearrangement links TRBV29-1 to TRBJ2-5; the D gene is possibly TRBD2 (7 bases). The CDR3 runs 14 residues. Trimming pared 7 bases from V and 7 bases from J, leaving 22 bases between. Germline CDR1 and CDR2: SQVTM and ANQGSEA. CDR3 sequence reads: CSAEGGTPEGTQYF. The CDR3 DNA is TGCAGCGCCGAGGGGGGGACCCCCGAGGGGACCCAGTACTTC.

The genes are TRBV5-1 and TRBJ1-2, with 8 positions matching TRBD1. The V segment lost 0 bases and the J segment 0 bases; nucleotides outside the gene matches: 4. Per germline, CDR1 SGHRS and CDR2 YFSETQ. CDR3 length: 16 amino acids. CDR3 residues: CASSLGSGGTNYGYTF. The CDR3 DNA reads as TGCGCCAGCAGCTTGGGCTCAGGGGGCACTAACTATGGCTACACCTTC. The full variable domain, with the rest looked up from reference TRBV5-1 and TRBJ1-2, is KAGVTQTPRYLIKTRGQQVTLSCSPISGHRSVSWYQQTPGQGLQFLFEYFSETQRNKGNFPGRFSGRQFSNSRSEMNVSTLELGDSALYLCASSLGSGGTNYGYTFGSGTRLTVV.

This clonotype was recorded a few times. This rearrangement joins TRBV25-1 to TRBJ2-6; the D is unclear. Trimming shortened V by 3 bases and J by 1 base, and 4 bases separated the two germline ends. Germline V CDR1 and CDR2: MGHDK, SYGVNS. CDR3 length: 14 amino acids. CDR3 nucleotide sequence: TGTGCCAGCAGTGATCTATCTGGGGCCAACGTCCTGACTTTC. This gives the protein CASSDLSGANVLTF.

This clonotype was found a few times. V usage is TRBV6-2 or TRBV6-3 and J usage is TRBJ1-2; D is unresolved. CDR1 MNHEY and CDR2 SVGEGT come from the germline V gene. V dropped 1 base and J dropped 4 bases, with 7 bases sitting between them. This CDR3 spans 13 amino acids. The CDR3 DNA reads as TGTGCCAGCAGTTACTGGGCACTCTATGGCTACACCTTC. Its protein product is CASSYWALYGYTF.

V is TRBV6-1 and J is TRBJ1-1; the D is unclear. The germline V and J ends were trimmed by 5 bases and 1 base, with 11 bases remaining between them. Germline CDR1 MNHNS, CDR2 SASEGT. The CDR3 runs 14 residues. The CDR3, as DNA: TGTGCCAGCAGTCATGAAGCCCAGAACACTGAAGCTTTCTTT. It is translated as CASSHEAQNTEAFF.

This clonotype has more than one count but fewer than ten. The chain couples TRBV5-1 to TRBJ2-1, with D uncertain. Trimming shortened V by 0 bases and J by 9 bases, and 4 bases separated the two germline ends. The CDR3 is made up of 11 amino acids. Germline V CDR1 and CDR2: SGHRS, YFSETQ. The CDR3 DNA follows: TGCGCCAGCAGCTTGGCCACTGAGCAGTTCTTC. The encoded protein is CASSLATEQFF.

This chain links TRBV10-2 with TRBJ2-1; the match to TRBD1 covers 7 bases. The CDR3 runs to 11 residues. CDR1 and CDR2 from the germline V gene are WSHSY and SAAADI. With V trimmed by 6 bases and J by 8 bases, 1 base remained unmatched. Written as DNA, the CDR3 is TGCGCCAGCAGGGACAGGCATGAGCAGTTCTTC. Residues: CASRDRHEQFF.

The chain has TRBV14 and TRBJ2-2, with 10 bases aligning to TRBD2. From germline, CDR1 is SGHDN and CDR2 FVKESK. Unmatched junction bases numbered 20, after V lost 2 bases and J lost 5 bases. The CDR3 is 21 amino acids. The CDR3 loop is CASSQMRRFNLAGDETGELFF. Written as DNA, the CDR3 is TGTGCCAGCAGCCAAATGAGGCGGTTCAACCTAGCGGGAGACGAAACCGGGGAGCTGTTTTTT.

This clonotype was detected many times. For the CDR3, the DNA is TGCAGTGCTAGAGATTCCGGGGGGAACACCGGGGAGCTGTTTTTT. It is translated as CSARDSGGNTGELFF. The gene calls are TRBV20-1 and TRBJ2-2; tentative D call: TRBD2 (6 bases). V lost 0 bases, J lost 1 base, and 9 bases lay in between. The CDR3 has 15 residues. The germline V gene has CDR1 DFQATT and CDR2 SNEGSKA (reference sequence).

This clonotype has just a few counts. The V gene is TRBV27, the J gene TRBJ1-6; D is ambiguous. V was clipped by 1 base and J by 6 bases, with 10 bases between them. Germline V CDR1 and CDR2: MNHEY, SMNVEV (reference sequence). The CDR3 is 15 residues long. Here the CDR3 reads CASSLWAASNSPLHF. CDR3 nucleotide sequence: TGTGCCAGCAGTTTATGGGCGGCGAGTAATTCACCCCTCCACTTT.

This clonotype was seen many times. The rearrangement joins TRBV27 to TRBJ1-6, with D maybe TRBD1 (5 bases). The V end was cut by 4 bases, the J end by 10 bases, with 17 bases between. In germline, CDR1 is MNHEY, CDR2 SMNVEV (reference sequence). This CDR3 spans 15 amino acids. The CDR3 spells CASSSSRPGVSPLHF. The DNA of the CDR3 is TGTGCCAGCAGTTCCAGCAGGCCGGGGGTATCACCCCTCCACTTT.

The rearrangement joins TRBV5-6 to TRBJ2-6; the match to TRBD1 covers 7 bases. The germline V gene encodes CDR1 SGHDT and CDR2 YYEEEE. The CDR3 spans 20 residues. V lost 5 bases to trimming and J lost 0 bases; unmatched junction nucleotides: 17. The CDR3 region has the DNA TGTGCCAGCAGATTTTTGGAGTACCGGGACAGTCCCTCTGGGGCCAACGTCCTGACTTTC. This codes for CASRFLEYRDSPSGANVLTF.